The next 29 T cell receptor beta chains were all read from a single sample in a study of blood T cell repertoires in COVID-19. Data came from immunoSEQ multiplex PCR; TCRdb stores just in-frame clones and leaves some out. The sample shows 300,000 to 400,000 clones, over 80% of them seen only once. Material: PBMCs or T cells enriched from blood (not recorded which). The origin of the receptors is a man younger than 40 who had recovered from COVID-19.

The rearrangement links TRBV4-1 to TRBJ2-7, with 8 bases fitting TRBD2. Germline assignment: CDR1 MGHRA and CDR2 YSYEKL. The V segment lost 0 bases and the J segment 2 bases; nucleotides outside the gene matches: 3. The CDR3 totals 15 residues. The CDR3 bases are TGCGCCAGCAGCCAAGATCCGGGGGGGGCCTACGAGCAGTACTTC. Protein: CASSQDPGGAYEQYF.

The chain links TRBV7-2 to TRBJ2-7; no clear D gene. Trimming pared 1 base from V and 2 bases from J, leaving 6 bases between. CDR3 size: 13 residues. Germline V lookup: CDR1 SGHTA, CDR2 FQGNSA. CDR3 amino acids: CASSLESTYEQYF. The CDR3 nucleotides read TGTGCCAGCAGCTTAGAATCTACCTACGAGCAGTACTTC. The entire variable domain, with the rest obtained from reference TRBV7-2 and TRBJ2-7, is as follows: GAGVSQSPSNKVTEKGKDVELRCDPISGHTALYWYRQSLGQGLEFLIYFQGNSAPDKSGLPSDRFSAERTGGSVSTLTIQRTQQEDSAVYLCASSLESTYEQYFGPGTRLTVT.

This chain links TRBV6-6 with TRBJ1-6; 7 nucleotides line up with TRBD1. With 5 bases clipped from V and 10 bases from J, the junction kept 11 bases outside the gene matches. CDR3 length equals 15 residues. Germline V gene lookup returns CDR1 MNHNY and CDR2 SVGAGI (reference sequence). The chain's CDR3 is CASSPQTGASSPLHF. DNA for the CDR3: TGTGCCAGCAGTCCTCAAACAGGGGCTAGCTCACCCCTCCACTTT.

The chain employs TRBV19 and TRBJ1-2; 7 positions match TRBD1. CDR1 and CDR2 from the germline V gene are LNHDA and SQIVND (reference sequence). Trimming at V came to 4 bases and at J to 3 bases, leaving 2 bases not matched to a gene. The CDR3 spans 13 residues. The CDR3 DNA follows: TGTGCCAGTAGTACCGGACAGGACTATGGCTACACCTTC. As protein: CASSTGQDYGYTF.

The chain has TRBV7-9 and TRBJ1-2; 7 nucleotides align to TRBD1. V trimming: 5 bases; J trimming: 4 bases; junction bases outside the gene matches: 7. The CDR3 consists of 14 residues. The germline gives CDR1 SEHNR, CDR2 FQNEAQ (reference sequence). The DNA of the CDR3 is TGTGCCAGCAGCCCGAATACAGGGGTCTATGGCTACACCTTC. Its protein is CASSPNTGVYGYTF.

This clone was recorded a few times. The V and J genes are TRBV7-9 and TRBJ1-1; TRBD1 might be the D (5 bases). The germline CDR1 and CDR2 sequences are SEHNR and FQNEAQ (reference sequence). V was trimmed by 1 base and J by 4 bases, leaving 10 bases between them. The CDR3 length is 14 residues. The CDR3 region is CASSLDAGLTEAFF. The DNA for the CDR3 is TGTGCCAGCAGCTTAGATGCAGGGCTCACTGAAGCTTTCTTT.

The V gene is TRBV4-2, the J gene TRBJ2-7, with a possible D match to TRBD2 (7 bases). V lost 3 bases and J lost 4, with 19 bases in between. This CDR3 is 16 amino acids long. Germline-derived CDR1 and CDR2 are LGHNA and YNFKEQ. DNA for the CDR3: TGTGCCAGCAGCCAGCCCGCGGAGGGGGGGATGTACGAGCAGTACTTC. It codes for CASSQPAEGGMYEQYF.

The chain combines TRBV6-1 with TRBJ1-3, with D perhaps TRBD1 (5 bases). Trimming stripped 2 bases from V and 2 bases from J, with 13 bases between. CDR1 is MNHNS and CDR2 is SASEGT in the germline V gene. CDR3 length equals 16 residues. This CDR3 is CASSEYSGGTGNTIYF. The CDR3 DNA follows: TGTGCCAGCAGTGAATATTCGGGGGGAACTGGAAACACCATATATTTT.

The chain has TRBV5-6 and TRBJ1-2; a possible D gene is TRBD1 (6 bases). Germline V gene lookup returns CDR1 SGHDT and CDR2 YYEEEE. V was trimmed by 0 bases and J by 6 bases, leaving 12 bases between them. CDR3 length: 14 amino acids. The CDR3 spells CASSLVVGADGYTF. CDR3 coding DNA: TGTGCCAGCAGCTTGGTCGTGGGGGCGGATGGCTACACCTTC.

This clone was observed once. J is TRBJ2-3 and V is TRBV11-3, with 10 bases that match TRBD2. CDR3 length equals 15 residues. Germline CDR1 is SGHNT and CDR2 is YENEEA. With V trimmed by 5 bases and J by 4 bases, 6 bases remained unmatched. The CDR3 here is CASSVTSGTSDTQYF. The CDR3 DNA reads TGTGCCAGCAGCGTAACTAGCGGGACATCAGATACGCAGTATTTT.

This clone was recorded only once. CDR3: CASSLGLAGMPYNEQFF. CDR3 in DNA: TGTGCCAGCAGCCTGGGACTAGCGGGGATGCCCTACAATGAGCAGTTCTTC. V is TRBV5-8 and J is TRBJ2-1; 13 bases align to TRBD2. The CDR3 extends over 17 amino acids. V was pared by 4 bases and J by 2 bases, with 6 bases of the junction left unmatched. Germline V gene sequence: CDR1 SGHTS, CDR2 YDEGEE.

This clone occurred a few times. Other DNA sequences from this sample encode an identical CDR3 as well. The rearrangement links TRBV5-1 to TRBJ1-5; D perhaps matches TRBD1 (6 bases). The CDR3 has 14 residues. Germline V gene data show CDR1 as SGHRS and CDR2 as YFSETQ. V lost 2 bases and J lost 3, with 9 bases in between. CDR3 loop: CASSLSGDNQPQHF. Written as DNA, the CDR3 is TGCGCCAGCAGCTTATCAGGGGACAATCAGCCCCAGCATTTT.

The V call is TRBV5-1, the J call TRBJ1-1, with D perhaps matching TRBD1 (5 bases). This CDR3 spans 14 amino acids. CDR1 is SGHRS and CDR2 is YFSETQ in the germline V gene. Deletions cut 1 base from V and 3 bases from J, with 10 bases between. This CDR3 reads CASSLSREDTEAFF. CDR3 DNA: TGCGCCAGCAGCTTGAGCAGGGAAGACACTGAAGCTTTCTTT.

This chain links TRBV28 with TRBJ2-2, with TRBD2 identical over 10 bases. This CDR3 is 16 amino acids long. The trim removed 5 bases at V and 6 bases at J, leaving 9 bases unmatched. Germline assignment: CDR1 MDHEN and CDR2 SYDVKM. CDR3 protein: CASSQPGLASPGELFF. The DNA for the CDR3 is TGTGCCAGCAGTCAGCCGGGACTAGCGTCCCCCGGGGAGCTGTTTTTT.

The chain employs TRBV6-4 and TRBJ2-1; 8 nucleotides agree with TRBD2. The CDR3 has 15 amino acids. Trimming took 5 bases from V and 6 from J; bases not matched to a gene: 9. Germline V gene data show CDR1 as MRHNA and CDR2 as SNTAGT. In DNA form, the CDR3 reads TGTGCCAGCAGTACGGGACTAGTTCAATGCAATGAGCAGTTCTTC. Amino acid sequence: CASSTGLVQCNEQFF.

This chain links TRBV25-1 with TRBJ1-6; D gene uncertain. V dropped 1 base and J dropped 4 bases, with 2 bases sitting between them. The CDR3 is 13 amino acids. CDR1 and CDR2 from the germline V gene are MGHDK and SYGVNS. The DNA of the CDR3 is TGTGCCAGCAGTGAATCGTATAATTCACCCCTCCACTTT. It translates to CASSESYNSPLHF.

V and J are TRBV3-1 (or the pseudogene TRBV3-2) and TRBJ1-6, with 8 bases aligning to TRBD1. The V gene's germline CDR1 is LGHDT and CDR2 YNNKEL (reference sequence). V gave up 4 bases and J gave up 7 bases; unmatched junction bases: 9. The CDR3 loop spans 16 amino acids. The DNA for the CDR3 is TGTGCCAGCAGCCCGCCCCGGACAGGGAACAATTCACCCCTCCACTTT. Protein: CASSPPRTGNNSPLHF.

This rearrangement joins TRBV6-5 to TRBJ2-1, with D tentatively TRBD2 (6 bases). Germline V gives CDR1 MNHEY, CDR2 SVGAGI. The CDR3 extends over 15 amino acids. Trimming removed 6 bases from V and 8 bases from J, with 20 bases in between. Written as DNA, the CDR3 is TGTGCCAGCAGATACAGTAAATATGGAGGGGATGAGCAGTTCTTC. Encoded protein: CASRYSKYGGDEQFF.

This chain uses TRBV5-4 with TRBJ1-1; D is unresolved. Deletions cut 0 bases from V and 10 bases from J, with 13 bases between. CDR1 SGHNT and CDR2 YYREEE come from the germline V gene (reference sequence). The CDR3 has 13 residues. CDR3 residues: CASSLDFLNLAFF. DNA for the CDR3: TGTGCCAGCAGCTTGGACTTCTTAAACCTAGCTTTCTTT.

The CDR3 DNA follows: TGTGCCAGCAGTGCTCCGGGGTCTTATGGCTACACCTTC. It encodes CASSAPGSYGYTF. The genes are TRBV28 and TRBJ1-2; D uncertain. Germline values: CDR1 MDHEN, CDR2 SYDVKM. This CDR3 has 13 amino acids. V lost 5 bases and J 5 bases, leaving 12 bases between the germline ends.

This chain connects TRBV28 to TRBJ1-4; 7 bases map to TRBD1. This CDR3 spans 15 amino acids. V shed 4 bases and J 6 bases; nucleotides not matched to a gene: 8. The germline V gene encodes CDR1 MDHEN and CDR2 SYDVKM. The chain's CDR3 is CASSYTGTAHEKLFF. The CDR3 region has the DNA TGTGCCAGCAGTTATACCGGGACAGCGCATGAAAAACTGTTTTTT.

The V call is TRBV15, the J call TRBJ2-1; 9 bases agree with TRBD2. The germline gives CDR1 LNHNV, CDR2 YYDKDF (reference sequence). V was clipped by 0 bases and J by 15 bases; unmatched bases: 21. The CDR3 sequence is 18 residues long. CDR3 loop: CATSRDFGAGLAVSGLFF. CDR3 DNA: TGTGCCACCAGCAGAGATTTTGGCGCGGGACTAGCTGTGTCAGGTCTGTTCTTC.

The V gene is TRBV10-1, the J gene TRBJ1-6, with D uncertain. This CDR3 comprises 13 residues. V shed 0 bases and J shed 10 bases, with 7 bases lying between them. Germline V lookup: CDR1 WNHNN, CDR2 SYGVQD (reference sequence). CDR3 in DNA: TGCGCCAGCAGTGAGTCTCGGGAATCACCCCTCCACTTT. It translates to CASSESRESPLHF.

The V and J genes are TRBV2 and TRBJ1-3; D is uncertain. Germline CDR1 SNHLY, CDR2 FYNNEI. Deletions cut 1 base from V and 0 bases from J, with 7 bases between. The CDR3 is made up of 15 amino acids. The CDR3 coding sequence is TGTGCCAGCAGTGAAGGAGAAATCTCTGGAAACACCATATATTTT. Translating gives CASSEGEISGNTIYF.

J is TRBJ1-2 and V is TRBV19; D gene uncertain. V lost 3 bases and J 4 bases, leaving 12 bases between the germline ends. This CDR3 spans 14 amino acids. Germline V gives CDR1 LNHDA, CDR2 SQIVND (reference sequence). The DNA for the CDR3 is TGTGCCAGTAGTATCCCTACGTTAAGCTATGGCTACACCTTC. This translates into CASSIPTLSYGYTF.

The CDR3 reads CASSLPGLAGGLSYEQYF. The CDR3 bases are TGTGCCAGCAGCTTACCGGGACTAGCGGGGGGCCTCTCCTACGAGCAGTACTTC. This sequence joins TRBV7-8 and TRBJ2-7; 15 positions agree with TRBD2. Germline V gene lookup returns CDR1 SGHVS and CDR2 FQNEAQ. The CDR3 runs 18 residues. Trimming removed 2 bases from V and 0 bases from J; junction bases left unmatched: 5.

This clone was detected only a few times. V and J are TRBV19 and TRBJ2-1; D call uncertain. Trimming left V 6 bases short and J 0 bases short, with 12 bases between. This CDR3 contains 15 residues. Germline CDR1 LNHDA, CDR2 SQIVND (reference sequence). CDR3: CASSAMISSYNEQFF. The DNA of the CDR3 is TGTGCCAGTAGCGCGATGATTAGCTCCTACAATGAGCAGTTCTTC.

V gene TRBV6-5 combines with J gene TRBJ1-3, with TRBD1 matching over 7 bases. The ends lost 0 bases at V and 3 bases at J; junction bases unmatched: 2. CDR1 MNHEY and CDR2 SVGAGI come from the germline V gene. CDR3 length: 15 residues. The CDR3 sequence is CASSYSGTVGNTIYF. The CDR3 DNA follows: TGTGCCAGCAGTTACTCAGGGACAGTTGGAAACACCATATATTTT.

The V and J genes are TRBV6-5 and TRBJ1-5; D is perhaps TRBD1 (5 bases). The CDR3 is 13 amino acids. CDR1 MNHEY and CDR2 SVGAGI come from the germline V gene. The V end lost 8 bases, the J end lost 6 bases, and 14 bases lay between the germline ends. CDR3 loop: CASLAGGSQPQHF. The CDR3 nucleotides read TGTGCCAGCCTGGCGGGGGGGAGTCAGCCCCAGCATTTT.